These T cell receptor beta chains were read from a single sample in a study of CD8 T cells in ankylosing spondylitis. MiXCR, run by TCRdb on the 5' RACE reads, gives a single entry per CDR3 protein. The sample shows about 540,000 distinct CDR3 sequences, about an eighth of them seen only once. Sequencing was carried out using blood, either unsorted or a sorted T cell fraction (not recorded which). The receptors stem from a male donor with ankylosing spondylitis. The CDR3 runs from the conserved cysteine through the conserved F or W. A D gene is named only where the DNA matches it firmly. Clone size appears in some rows only: once, few, many, or a class for an expanded clone.

CDR3: CASSLARQGSRPGYTF; DNA: TGCGCCAGCAGCTTGGCCCGACAGGGGAGTCGGCCTGGCTACACCTTC; V: TRBV5-1; J: TRBJ1-2; D: TRBD1; size: few
CDR3: CASRGQGVLGNEQFF; DNA: TGTGCCAGCAGGGGACAGGGGGTTCTTGGCAATGAGCAGTTCTTC; V: TRBV6-1; J: TRBJ2-1; D: TRBD1; size: NA
CDR3: CAISVYGVGYTF; DNA: TGTGCCATCAGTGTGTACGGAGTAGGCTACACCTTC; V: TRBV10-3; J: TRBJ1-2; D: NA; size: NA
CDR3: CASGTGPTEAFF; DNA: TGCGCCAGCGGGACAGGGCCCACTGAAGCTTTCTTT; V: TRBV4-1; J: TRBJ1-1; D: TRBD1; size: few
CDR3: CASSPSPGHKYEKLFF; DNA: TGTGCCAGCAGCCCATCGCCGGGACATAAGTATGAAAAACTGTTTTTT; V: TRBV7-9; J: TRBJ1-4; D: NA; size: NA
CDR3: CASSLGTRGGTQYF; DNA: TGTGCCAGCAGCTTAGGGACTAGGGGTGGTACGCAGTATTTT; V: TRBV11-2; J: TRBJ2-3; D: TRBD2; size: NA
CDR3: CASSLFVSDTQYF; DNA: TGCGCCAGCAGCTTATTTGTTTCAGATACGCAGTATTTT; V: TRBV5-1; J: TRBJ2-3; D: NA; size: few
CDR3: CSARVVSNSPYGYTF; DNA: TGCAGTGCTAGAGTTGTTAGTAACAGCCCGTATGGCTACACCTTC; V: TRBV20-1; J: TRBJ1-2; D: NA; size: few
CDR3: CASGRTNANTGELFF; DNA: TGTGCCAGCGGAAGGACAAACGCGAACACCGGGGAGCTGTTTTTT; V: TRBV11-2; J: TRBJ2-2; D: NA; size: NA
CDR3: CSATGGSTEAFF; DNA: TGCAGTGCTACTGGGGGTAGCACTGAAGCTTTCTTT; V: TRBV20-1; J: TRBJ1-1; D: NA; size: few
CDR3: CASSFRGSLAKNIQYF; DNA: TGTGCCAGCAGTTTTCGGGGTAGTCTAGCCAAAAACATTCAGTACTTC; V: TRBV27; J: TRBJ2-4; D: NA; size: NA
CDR3: CASSQRGGSRDTQYF; DNA: TGTGCCAGCAGCCAACGGGGGGGTAGTCGAGATACGCAGTATTTT; V: TRBV3-1; J: TRBJ2-3; D: TRBD2; size: few
CDR3: CASSVGQSSYNEQFF; DNA: TGTGCCAGCAGCGTCGGACAGAGCTCCTACAATGAGCAGTTCTTC; V: TRBV7-2; J: TRBJ2-1; D: NA; size: few
CDR3: CSVRGGLPYNEQFF; DNA: TGCAGCGTCCGCGGGGGACTACCCTACAATGAGCAGTTCTTC; V: TRBV29-1; J: TRBJ2-1; D: TRBD2; size: few
CDR3: CASCMGGGYEQYF; DNA: TGTGCCAGCTGTATGGGAGGGGGATACGAGCAGTACTTC; V: TRBV12-3/TRBV12-4; J: TRBJ2-7; D: NA; size: many
CDR3: CASGPHGTGRYNEQFF; DNA: TGTGCTAGTGGACCACACGGGACAGGGCGTTACAATGAGCAGTTCTTC; V: TRBV12-5; J: TRBJ2-1; D: TRBD1; size: NA
CDR3: CASSLEASGGGEQFF; DNA: TGCGCCAGCAGCTTGGAGGCTAGCGGGGGGGGTGAGCAGTTCTTC; V: TRBV5-1; J: TRBJ2-1; D: TRBD2; size: few
CDR3: CSLGTGDFHLNTEAFF; DNA: TGCAGCCTAGGGACAGGGGACTTCCATTTGAACACTGAAGCTTTCTTT; V: TRBV29-1; J: TRBJ1-1; D: TRBD1; size: NA
CDR3: CASSFDGDQETQYF; DNA: TGCGCCAGCAGCTTCGACGGAGACCAAGAGACCCAGTACTTC; V: TRBV5-1; J: TRBJ2-5; D: NA; size: NA
CDR3: CSAVGTTETQYF; DNA: TGCAGTGCAGTCGGGACTACAGAGACCCAGTACTTC; V: TRBV20-1; J: TRBJ2-5; D: TRBD2; size: NA
CDR3: CASSIRDGETQYF; DNA: TGCGCCAGCAGCATACGAGACGGAGAAACGCAGTATTTT; V: TRBV5-1; J: TRBJ2-3; D: NA; size: few
CDR3: CASREVSARQPQHF; DNA: TGTGCCAGCAGAGAGGTTTCCGCTCGGCAGCCCCAGCATTTT; V: TRBV28; J: TRBJ1-5; D: NA; size: NA
CDR3: CASSELFYEQYF; DNA: TGCGCCAGCAGTGAGTTGTTCTACGAGCAGTACTTC; V: TRBV10-2; J: TRBJ2-7; D: NA; size: few
CDR3: CASSRYQGVSGANVLTF; DNA: TGTGCCAGTAGTCGGTATCAGGGGGTCTCTGGGGCCAACGTCCTGACTTTC; V: TRBV27; J: TRBJ2-6; D: TRBD1; size: NA
CDR3: CASSFSDRGTEAFF; DNA: TGTGCCAGCAGCTTCTCCGACAGGGGAACTGAAGCTTTCTTT; V: TRBV7-9; J: TRBJ1-1; D: TRBD1; size: NA
CDR3: CASSTGGPPDTQYF; DNA: TGTGCCAGCAGCACGGGAGGGCCGCCAGATACGCAGTATTTT; V: TRBV7-9; J: TRBJ2-3; D: TRBD2; size: many
CDR3: CASYQPGVAYNEQFF; DNA: TGTGCCAGCTACCAGCCGGGAGTAGCGTACAATGAGCAGTTCTTC; V: TRBV12-3/TRBV12-4; J: TRBJ2-1; D: NA; size: many